This T cell receptor beta chain was obtained from a study of T-cell reconstitution after alpha-beta-depleted transplantation in children. Preparing the TCRbeta library involved the use of unique molecular identifiers. TCRdb called the PCR reads again in MiXCR, with one record for every CDR3 protein. The table has about 830,000 distinct CDR3 sequences, roughly 15% seen once; the top ten hold just under 5%. With 2 bases removed from V and 5 bases from J, the gap between germline ends came to 14 bases. The V gene's germline CDR1 is SGHDT and CDR2 YYEEEE. The CDR3 has 14 amino acids. The chain has TRBV5-6 and TRBJ2-7; maybe TRBD1 (5 bases). The material was PBMCs, mostly from graft donor cells, obtained 360 days after TCRalphabeta/CD19-depleted stem cell transplant. The receptor was derived from a male patient younger than 18 who had a stem cell transplant for acute lymphoblastic leukemia, so the T cells may come from the graft donor. The CDR3 DNA sequence: TGTGCCAGCAGCTTAACAGGAATCCCCAACGAGCAGTACTTC. Protein product: CASSLTGIPNEQYF. The full variable domain, its missing parts supplied by reference TRBV5-6 and TRBJ2-7, is DAGVTQSPTHLIKTRGQQVTLRCSPKSGHDTVSWYQQALGQGPQFIFQYYEEEERQRGNFPDRFSGHQFPNYSSELNVNALLLGDSALYLCASSLTGIPNEQYFGPGTRLTVT.